The clone carrying this TCR beta chain was observed a few times. The target antigen is unknown. Trimming removed 4 bases at V and 8 bases at J, with 12 bases between. Per germline, CDR1 MDHEN and CDR2 SYDVKM. This CDR3 is 13 amino acids long. This entry is derived from a study of response to subunit inactivated influenza vaccine. A single record per CDR3 protein comes from TCRdb applying MiXCR to the RT-PCR reads. The sample includes approximately 700,000 distinct CDR3 sequences, around 14% seen only once; the top ten take around 7%. Study-level points and caveats: T cells newly recruited by each seasonal influenza vaccination are few, the authors suggested.

The source was PBMCs from blood, collected approximately 15 days before vaccination. The TCR sequence derives from a man in his forties or fifties who received an inactivated influenza vaccine. This rearrangement joins TRBV28 to TRBJ2-1; no clear D gene. CDR3 coding DNA: TGTGCCAGCAGTTCCCGCCCTATCGATGAGCAGTTCTTC. Its translation is CASSSRPIDEQFF.